Each of the 8 T cell receptor beta chains below was sequenced from the same sample in a study of spatial heterogeneity in lung cancer. Time point defined: blood at routine non-recurrence follow-up after resection. TCRdb used MiXCR to reprocess the 5' RACE reads, holding one entry per CDR3 protein. The data hold 30,000 to 40,000 distinct CDR3 sequences, with approximately 8% observed a single time. Here the sequenced sample was PBMCs, taken at follow-up. These receptors all stem from a male donor with early-stage non-small cell lung cancer.

This clonotype was seen repeatedly, ten times or more. The chain joins TRBV28 to TRBJ2-7; D not certain. Germline CDR1 is MDHEN and CDR2 is SYDVKM. The V and J ends lost 5 bases and 1 base respectively, with 15 bases between them. The CDR3 is 15 residues long. CDR3 loop: CASSPNWGTSYEQYF. CDR3 sequence (DNA): TGTGCCAGCAGTCCCAACTGGGGAACGTCCTACGAGCAGTACTTC.

This clonotype appeared many times. The chain has TRBV7-9 and TRBJ1-1; D is ambiguous. The V and J ends lost 5 bases and 0 bases respectively, with 10 bases between them. The CDR3 loop spans 14 amino acids. CDR1 and CDR2 (germline): SEHNR, FQNEAQ (reference sequence). The chain's CDR3 is CASSPDFMNTEAFF. The CDR3 bases are TGTGCCAGCAGCCCCGACTTCATGAACACTGAAGCTTTCTTT.

At least ten counts were recorded for this clonotype. V and J are TRBV6-2 or TRBV6-3 and TRBJ2-5; the match to TRBD2 covers 9 bases. The CDR3 extends over 14 amino acids. The J segment lost 5 bases and the V segment lost 7 bases, leaving 8 bases of the junction unmatched. CDR1 MNHEY and CDR2 SVGEGT come from the germline V gene. The DNA for the CDR3 is TGTGCCAGCATAGCGGGGGCGTCCCGGGAGACCCAGTACTTC. Its protein is CASIAGASRETQYF.

This clonotype came up many times. The chain joins TRBV7-2 to TRBJ1-6; the D gene is possibly TRBD1 (6 bases). Trimming took off 5 bases at V and 4 bases at J, with 15 bases between the two ends. Germline loops: CDR1 SGHTA, CDR2 FQGNSA. The length of the CDR3 is 16 residues. Written as DNA, the CDR3 is TGTGCCAGCAGCCATAGGGCGGACAGTTATAATTCACCCCTCCACTTT. The encoded protein is CASSHRADSYNSPLHF.

At least ten counts were recorded for this clonotype. The gene calls are TRBV12-3 or TRBV12-4 and TRBJ1-6, with D tentatively TRBD1 (6 bases). Trimming stripped 1 base from V and 9 bases from J, with 13 bases between. The CDR3 loop spans 15 amino acids. The DNA for the CDR3 is TGTGCCAGCAGTTTAGTAGACAGGCGCTCTTCACCCCTCCACTTT. Translation: CASSLVDRRSSPLHF.

There are many counts of this clonotype. The J gene is TRBJ2-7, the V gene TRBV3-1, with D perhaps TRBD2 (6 bases). V lost 0 bases and J 6 bases, leaving 12 bases between the germline ends. This CDR3 has 14 residues. Germline assignment: CDR1 LGHDT and CDR2 YNNKEL (reference sequence). The CDR3 DNA sequence: TGTGCCAGCAGCCAAGATAAGGGACTTAGCGAGCAGTACTTC. Its translation: CASSQDKGLSEQYF.

This clonotype was seen at least ten times. This chain links TRBV2 with TRBJ2-4, with 7 bases identical to TRBD1. This CDR3 region has 13 residues. Germline V lookup: CDR1 SNHLY, CDR2 FYNNEI. V shed 3 bases and J 8 bases; nucleotides not matched to a gene: 4. CDR3 protein: CASSDTGVDIQYF. Written as DNA, the CDR3 is TGTGCCAGCAGTGATACAGGGGTAGACATTCAGTACTTC.

This clonotype was counted many times. The chain combines TRBV27 with TRBJ2-7; TRBD1 agrees at 7 bases. V was pared by 5 bases and J by 5 bases, with 6 bases of the junction left unmatched. In germline, CDR1 is MNHEY, CDR2 SMNVEV (reference sequence). The CDR3 has 13 residues. CDR3 amino acids: CASSDRAFDEQYF. CDR3 sequence (DNA): TGTGCCAGCAGTGACAGGGCTTTCGACGAGCAGTACTTC.